This T cell receptor beta chain came from a study of vaccination and CD4 T cells after COVID-19. Study background: Recovered patients in the cohort numbered six men and four women, two of them Hispanic. Post-COVID sampling occurred a median roughly 100 days after diagnosis (range 35 to 161). Cells were stimulated with overlapping spike peptides from SARS-CoV-2, HCoV-NL63, HCoV-OC43 and HCoV-229E.

Once obtained from cultured CD4+ T cells, the DNA was sequenced using the Oncomine TCR Beta short-read assay. TCRdb re-called the PCR reads with MiXCR, one entry per CDR3 protein. The sample yields 4,000 to 5,000 distinct CDR3 sequences, about 50% seen once. The treatment is: roughly ten-day PBMC culture with coronavirus spike peptide pools or control peptides (ViraFEST assay). With V trimmed by 5 bases and J by 10 bases, 10 bases remained unmatched. Germline loops: CDR1 DFQATT, CDR2 SNEGSKA (reference sequence). The CDR3 length is 14 residues. A word on this clonotype: Its target is unknown.

The sequenced material came from CD4+ T cells from blood, cultured in vitro. V and J are TRBV20-1 and TRBJ1-6; the match to TRBD1 covers 8 bases. The TCR comes from a human donor who had recovered from COVID-19. As DNA, the CDR3 is TGCAGTGCTTCCTCCGGGACAGGTTCCTCACCCCTCCACTTT. Translated: CSASSGTGSSPLHF.